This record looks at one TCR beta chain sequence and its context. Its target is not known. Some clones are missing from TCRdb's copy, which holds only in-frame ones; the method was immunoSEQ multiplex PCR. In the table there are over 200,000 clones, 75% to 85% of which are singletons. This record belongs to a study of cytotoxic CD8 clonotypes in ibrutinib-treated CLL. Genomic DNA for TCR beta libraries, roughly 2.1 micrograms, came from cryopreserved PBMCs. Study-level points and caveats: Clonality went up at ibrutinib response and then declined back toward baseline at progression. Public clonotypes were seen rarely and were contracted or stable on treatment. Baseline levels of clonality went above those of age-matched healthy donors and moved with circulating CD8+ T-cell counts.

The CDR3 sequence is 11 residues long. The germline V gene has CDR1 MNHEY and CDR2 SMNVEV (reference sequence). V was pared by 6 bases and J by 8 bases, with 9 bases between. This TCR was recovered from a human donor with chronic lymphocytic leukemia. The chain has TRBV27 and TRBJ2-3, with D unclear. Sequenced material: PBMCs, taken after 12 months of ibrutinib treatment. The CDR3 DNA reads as TGTGCCAGCAGGGGTGGGGTTACGCAGTATTTT. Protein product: CASRGGVTQYF.